This T cell receptor (beta chain) stems from a study of cytomegalovirus exposure and HLA in healthy donors. At the level of the study: A later analysis reported the approximately 120 validation repertoires used the same platform as the 666 first-cohort repertoires.

On this clone itself: Its antigen remains unidentified.

The CDR3 loop spans 13 amino acids. The V and J ends lost 1 base and 2 bases respectively, with 5 bases between them. From germline, CDR1 is LNHNV and CDR2 YYDKDF (reference sequence). The protocol was immunoSEQ multiplex PCR, while the TCRdb copy is restricted to in-frame clones and leaves out a portion. The data contain approximately 230,000 clones, roughly nine tenths of them singletons. General observations from the study: A subsequent analysis found that TCR clusters from the first cohort also tended to co-occur in the 90 to 150 validation repertoires, with 94% of cluster scores above 0.

The clonotype was recovered from a man between 18 and 35 years old in good health and CMV-seropositive. Material for sequencing was PBMCs. The chain recombines TRBV15 with TRBJ1-2; D is unclear. CDR3 sequence reads: CATSRVDNYGYTF. The CDR3 DNA sequence: TGTGCCACCAGCAGAGTGGACAACTATGGCTACACCTTC. Based on the CDR3 plus reference TRBV15 and TRBJ1-2, the full variable domain is DAMVIQNPRYQVTQFGKPVTLSCSQTLNHNVMYWYQQKSSQAPKLLFHYYDKDFNNEADTPDNFQSRRPNTSFCFLDIRSPGLGDTAMYLCATSRVDNYGYTFGSGTRLTVV.